The 13 T cell receptor beta chains in this list originate from one sample, sequenced in a study of shared clonotypes between healthy human individuals. Using immunoSEQ multiplex PCR, the repertoire was profiled, and TCRdb retains in-frame clones only, with some absent. Of about 2.3 million clones in the sample, approximately 95% are singletons; the top ten hold 0.39%. The sample was naive CD4+ T cells from PBMCs. Subset meaning: CD45RA+ positively selected. The receptor set was obtained from a man aged 18 to 30 in good health. Some clones in this sample may be carry-over from other donors' samples.

The J gene is TRBJ2-7, the V gene TRBV15; no clear D gene. The CDR3 length is 14 residues. CDR1 is LNHNV and CDR2 is YYDKDF in the germline V gene (reference sequence). V dropped 0 bases and J dropped 7 bases, with 13 bases sitting between them. CDR3 nucleotides: TGTGCCACCAGCAGAGAAGGGTCCCCCAGAGAGCAGTACTTC. Encoded protein: CATSREGSPREQYF.

The chain uses TRBV5-1 and TRBJ2-1; perhaps TRBD2 as D (5 bases). The CDR3 sequence is 13 residues long. Trimming pared 7 bases from V and 7 bases from J, leaving 15 bases between. The germline gives CDR1 SGHRS, CDR2 YFSETQ. The CDR3: CASALIDYNEQFF. CDR3 DNA: TGCGCCAGCGCCCTCATTGACTATAATGAGCAGTTCTTC.

The V gene is TRBV5-3, the J gene TRBJ2-5; 11 nucleotides agree with TRBD2. TRBV5-3 is known as an ORF, though its function is uncertain. Germline trimming cut 6 bases from V and 1 base from J; bases unmatched to any gene: 5. This CDR3 is 15 amino acids long. The CDR3 loop is CARTPSGRIQETQYF. The DNA of the CDR3 is TGTGCCAGAACCCCTAGCGGGAGGATCCAAGAGACCCAGTACTTC.

This clone was seen once. The chain uses TRBV7-3 and TRBJ2-6; the D gene is possibly TRBD1 (6 bases). Germline CDR1 reads SGHTA; CDR2 reads FQGTGA. Trimming took 3 bases from V and 4 from J, leaving 7 bases between them. This CDR3 is 14 amino acids long. CDR3 sequence: CASSLGAGANVLTF. The CDR3 nucleotides read TGTGCCAGCAGCTTGGGGGCCGGGGCCAACGTCCTGACTTTC.

The V call is TRBV28, the J call TRBJ1-2, with 8 bases aligning to TRBD1. The CDR3 sequence is 16 residues long. Germline CDR1 and CDR2: MDHEN and SYDVKM. The V segment lost 6 bases and the J segment 2 bases; nucleotides outside the gene matches: 11. This CDR3 is CASRTGGISGNYGYTF. The CDR3 DNA is TGTGCCAGCAGAACAGGGGGAATTTCCGGAAACTATGGCTACACCTTC.

This clone was recorded only once. The rearrangement uses TRBV28 and TRBJ1-3; 8 bases match TRBD1. The CDR3 is 19 residues long. Germline V gene sequence: CDR1 MDHEN, CDR2 SYDVKM. J lost 4 bases, V lost 7 bases, and 21 bases had no gene match. CDR3: CASIPVPGAGGASGNTIYF. The DNA of the CDR3 is TGTGCCAGCATCCCCGTCCCGGGGGCAGGGGGCGCTTCGGGAAACACCATATATTTT.

The chain recombines TRBV28 with TRBJ1-1; unclear D gene. The CDR3 is 13 amino acids. Per germline, CDR1 MDHEN and CDR2 SYDVKM. Trimming took off 7 bases at V and 1 base at J, with 10 bases between the two ends. The CDR3: CASTTRENTEAFF. The CDR3 DNA sequence: TGTGCCAGCACCACCCGGGAGAACACTGAAGCTTTCTTT.

The chain has TRBV7-2 and TRBJ2-2; D is unresolved. V shed 5 bases and J shed 7 bases, with 17 bases lying between them. The CDR3 is 15 residues long. Germline V gene lookup returns CDR1 SGHTA and CDR2 FQGNSA. CDR3 in DNA: TGTGCCAGCAGCCTAGAGTCTGGGTATGGCGGGGAGCTGTTTTTT. Translating gives CASSLESGYGGELFF.

The chain carries TRBV27 and TRBJ2-3, with 7 positions matching TRBD1. Per the germline V gene, CDR1 is MNHEY and CDR2 is SMNVEV (reference sequence). V was pared by 6 bases and J by 4 bases, with 7 bases of the junction left unmatched. This CDR3 spans 14 amino acids. The DNA of the CDR3 is TGTGCCAGCAGCAACAGGGGTTGGGCAGATACGCAGTATTTT. Translated: CASSNRGWADTQYF.

Of note for this clone: Germline and junction disagree at one end, which may indicate a read error. V gene TRBV14 combines with J gene TRBJ2-1; 7 bases match TRBD2. The CDR3 extends over 13 amino acids. Germline V CDR1 and CDR2: SGHDN, FVKESK. The CDR3 loop reads CASSHQLGEGRIF. CDR3 in DNA: TGTGCCAGCAGCCATCAGCTGGGGGAGGGCCGGATCTTC.

Comments on this clone: In the same sample, other DNA sequences code for this CDR3. The chain joins TRBV5-1 to TRBJ2-1, with D uncertain. V dropped 4 bases and J dropped 0 bases, with 8 bases sitting between them. CDR1 SGHRS and CDR2 YFSETQ come from the germline V gene. The CDR3 runs to 14 residues. The CDR3 here is CASSGDGSYNEQFF. The CDR3 coding sequence is TGCGCCAGCAGCGGTGACGGCTCCTACAATGAGCAGTTCTTC.

The V and J genes are TRBV5-1 and TRBJ1-4; D remains unclear. The CDR3 extends over 14 amino acids. Germline assignment: CDR1 SGHRS and CDR2 YFSETQ. V lost 2 bases, J lost 8 bases, and 13 bases lay in between. CDR3 bases: TGCGCCAGCAGCTTACAAGGGTACGACGAAAAACTGTTTTTT. Amino acid sequence: CASSLQGYDEKLFF.

This clone appeared a single time. The chain joins TRBV4-1 to TRBJ2-3, with 8 bases aligning to TRBD2. Trimming at V came to 3 bases and at J to 14 bases, leaving 10 bases not matched to a gene. Looked up from germline, CDR1 is MGHRA and CDR2 is YSYEKL. The CDR3 spans 13 residues. CDR3 nucleotides: TGCGCCAGCAGCCACGGGGGGGCAGACGTGTTGTATTTT. It yields the protein CASSHGGADVLYF.